This TCR beta chain was found in a study of cytomegalovirus exposure and HLA in healthy donors. Trimming removed 1 base from V and 0 bases from J, with 8 bases in between. The CDR3 contains 15 residues. Germline loops: CDR1 SGHTA, CDR2 FQGTGA. Vbeta (60) and Jbeta (13) primers were used in the PCR. Here immunoSEQ multiplex PCR was the method, and the copy in TCRdb shows in-frame clones only, minus some. The table has 150,000 to 200,000 clones, around 74% seen once; the top ten hold over 2.5%. The TCR comes from a female donor in good health and CMV-seronegative. The J gene is TRBJ2-3, the V gene TRBV7-3, with D maybe TRBD2 (6 bases). Input material: PBMCs. The CDR3 spells CASSLNRGSTDTQYF. As DNA, the CDR3 is TGTGCCAGCAGCTTAAATCGGGGGAGCACAGATACGCAGTATTTT.